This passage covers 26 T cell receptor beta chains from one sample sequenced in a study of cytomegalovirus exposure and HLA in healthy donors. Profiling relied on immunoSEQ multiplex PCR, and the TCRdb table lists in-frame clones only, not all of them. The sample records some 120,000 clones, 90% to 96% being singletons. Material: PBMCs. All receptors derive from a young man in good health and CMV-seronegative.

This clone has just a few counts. The CDR3 DNA is TGCGCCAGCAGCTCAGGACTAGCGGCCGAGCAGTACTTC. The encoded protein is CASSSGLAAEQYF. V and J are TRBV5-1 and TRBJ2-7; the match to TRBD2 covers 10 bases. The CDR3 runs 13 residues. Unmatched junction bases numbered 3, after V lost 3 bases and J lost 6 bases. Germline values: CDR1 SGHRS, CDR2 YFSETQ.

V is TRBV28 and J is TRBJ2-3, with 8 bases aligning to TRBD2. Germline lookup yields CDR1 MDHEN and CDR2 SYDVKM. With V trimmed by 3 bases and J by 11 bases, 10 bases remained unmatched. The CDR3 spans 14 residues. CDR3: CASSLVTSGGGQYF. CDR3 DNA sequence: TGTGCCAGCAGTTTGGTCACTAGCGGAGGAGGGCAGTATTTT.

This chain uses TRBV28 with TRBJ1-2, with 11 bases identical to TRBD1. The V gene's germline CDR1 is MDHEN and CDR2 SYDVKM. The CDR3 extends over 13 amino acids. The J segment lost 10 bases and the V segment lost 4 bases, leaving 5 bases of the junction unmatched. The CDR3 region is CASSWTGGYFYTF. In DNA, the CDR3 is TGTGCCAGCAGTTGGACAGGGGGCTACTTCTACACCTTC.

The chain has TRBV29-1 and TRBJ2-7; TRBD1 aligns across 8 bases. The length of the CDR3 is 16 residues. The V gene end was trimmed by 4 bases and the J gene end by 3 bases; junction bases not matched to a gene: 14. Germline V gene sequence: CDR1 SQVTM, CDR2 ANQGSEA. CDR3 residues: CSVGLIDRGVIYEQYF. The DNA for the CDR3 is TGCAGCGTTGGCCTAATTGACAGGGGAGTCATCTACGAGCAGTACTTC.

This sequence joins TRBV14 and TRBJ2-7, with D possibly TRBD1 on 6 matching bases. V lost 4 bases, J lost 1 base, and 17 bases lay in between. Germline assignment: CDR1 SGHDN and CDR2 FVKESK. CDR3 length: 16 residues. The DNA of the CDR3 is TGTGCCAGCAGCCCGGTTGGTGGAAGGGGGTCCTACGAGCAGTACTTC. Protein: CASSPVGGRGSYEQYF.

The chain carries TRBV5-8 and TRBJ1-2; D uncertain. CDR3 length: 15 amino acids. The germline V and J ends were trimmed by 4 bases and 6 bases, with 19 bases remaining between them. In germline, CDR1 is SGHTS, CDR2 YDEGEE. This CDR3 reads CASSQSGTDINGYTF. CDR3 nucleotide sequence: TGTGCCAGCAGCCAGTCCGGCACAGACATTAATGGCTACACCTTC.

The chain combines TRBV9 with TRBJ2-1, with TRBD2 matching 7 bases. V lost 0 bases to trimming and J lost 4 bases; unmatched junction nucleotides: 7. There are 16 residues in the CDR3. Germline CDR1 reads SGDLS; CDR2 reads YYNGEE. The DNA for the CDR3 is TGTGCCAGCAGCGTAGAAGCGGGGACCGGGTACAATGAGCAGTTCTTC. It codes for CASSVEAGTGYNEQFF.

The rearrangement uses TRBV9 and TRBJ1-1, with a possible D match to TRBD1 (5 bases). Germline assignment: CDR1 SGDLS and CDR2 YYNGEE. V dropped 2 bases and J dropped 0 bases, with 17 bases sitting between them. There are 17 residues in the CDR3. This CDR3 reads CASSVSKGRGMNTEAFF. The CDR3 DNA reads TGTGCCAGCAGCGTGAGTAAGGGGCGGGGGATGAACACTGAAGCTTTCTTT.

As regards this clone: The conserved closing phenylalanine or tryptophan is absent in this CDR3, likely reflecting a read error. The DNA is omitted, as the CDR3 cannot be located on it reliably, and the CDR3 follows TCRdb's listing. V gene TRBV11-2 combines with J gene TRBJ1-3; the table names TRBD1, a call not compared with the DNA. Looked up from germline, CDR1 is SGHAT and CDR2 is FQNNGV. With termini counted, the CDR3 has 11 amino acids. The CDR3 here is CASSLGTRAAL.

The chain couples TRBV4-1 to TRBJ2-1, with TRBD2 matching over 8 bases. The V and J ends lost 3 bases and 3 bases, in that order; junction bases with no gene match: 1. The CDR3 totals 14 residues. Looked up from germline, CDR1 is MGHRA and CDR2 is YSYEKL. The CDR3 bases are TGCGCCAGCAGCCACACTAGCGGCTACAATGAGCAGTTCTTC. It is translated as CASSHTSGYNEQFF.

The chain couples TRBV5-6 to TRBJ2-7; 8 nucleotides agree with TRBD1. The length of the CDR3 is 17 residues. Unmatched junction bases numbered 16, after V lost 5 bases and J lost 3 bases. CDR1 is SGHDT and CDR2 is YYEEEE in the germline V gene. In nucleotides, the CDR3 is TGTGCCAGCAGTCCCACGCGGACAGGGTTTAGTGGCTACGAGCAGTACTTC. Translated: CASSPTRTGFSGYEQYF.

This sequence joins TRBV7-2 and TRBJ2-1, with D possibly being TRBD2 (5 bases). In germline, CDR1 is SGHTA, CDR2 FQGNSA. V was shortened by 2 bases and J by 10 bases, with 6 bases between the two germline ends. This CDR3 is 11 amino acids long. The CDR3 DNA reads TGTGCCAGCAGCTTAACGGGAGAGCAGTTCTTC. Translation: CASSLTGEQFF.

In DNA form, the CDR3 reads TGTGCCAGCAGCGGCACTAGCGAGAGCACAGATACGCAGTATTTT. Translation gives CASSGTSESTDTQYF. The chain recombines TRBV5-6 with TRBJ2-3; 7 bases match TRBD2. V was pared by 4 bases and J by 0 bases, with 5 bases of the junction left unmatched. CDR3 length: 15 residues. CDR1 and CDR2 from the germline V gene are SGHDT and YYEEEE.

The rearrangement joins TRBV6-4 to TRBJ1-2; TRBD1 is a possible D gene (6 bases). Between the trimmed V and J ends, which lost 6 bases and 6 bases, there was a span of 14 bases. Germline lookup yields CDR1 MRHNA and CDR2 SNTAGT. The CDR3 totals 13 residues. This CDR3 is CASRGQSGDGYTF. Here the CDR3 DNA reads TGTGCCAGCAGAGGACAGTCAGGGGATGGCTACACCTTC.

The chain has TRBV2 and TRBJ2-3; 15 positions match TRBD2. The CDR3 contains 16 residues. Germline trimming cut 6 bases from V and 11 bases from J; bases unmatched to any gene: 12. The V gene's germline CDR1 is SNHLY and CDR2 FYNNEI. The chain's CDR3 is CASSGLAGGPVDEQYF. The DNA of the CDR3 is TGTGCCAGCAGCGGACTAGCGGGAGGGCCGGTGGATGAGCAGTATTTT. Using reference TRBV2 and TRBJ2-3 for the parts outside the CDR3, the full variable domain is EPEVTQTPSHQVTQMGQEVILRCVPISNHLYFYWYRQILGQKVEFLVSFYNNEISEKSEIFDDQFSVERPDGSNFTLKIRSTKLEDSAMYFCASSGLAGGPVDEQYFGPGTRLTVL.

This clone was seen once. The CDR3 sequence is CASSQLQGFAGNTIYF. DNA for the CDR3: TGTGCCAGCAGCCAACTGCAGGGGTTTGCCGGAAACACCATATATTTT. The chain is built from TRBV7-2 and TRBJ1-3; D possibly corresponds to TRBD1 (6 bases). Trimming took off 5 bases at V and 4 bases at J, with 18 bases between the two ends. The CDR3 sequence is 16 residues long. CDR1 and CDR2 (germline): SGHTA, FQGNSA.

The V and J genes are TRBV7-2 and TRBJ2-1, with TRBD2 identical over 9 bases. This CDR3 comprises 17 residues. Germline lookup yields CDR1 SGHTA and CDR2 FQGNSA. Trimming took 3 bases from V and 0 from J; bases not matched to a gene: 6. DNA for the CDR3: TGTGCCAGCAGCTTCCTTAGCGGGAGAGACTCCTACAATGAGCAGTTCTTC. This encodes CASSFLSGRDSYNEQFF. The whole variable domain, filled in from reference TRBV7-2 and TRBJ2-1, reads GAGVSQSPSNKVTEKGKDVELRCDPISGHTALYWYRQSLGQGLEFLIYFQGNSAPDKSGLPSDRFSAERTGGSVSTLTIQRTQQEDSAVYLCASSFLSGRDSYNEQFFGPGTRLTVL.

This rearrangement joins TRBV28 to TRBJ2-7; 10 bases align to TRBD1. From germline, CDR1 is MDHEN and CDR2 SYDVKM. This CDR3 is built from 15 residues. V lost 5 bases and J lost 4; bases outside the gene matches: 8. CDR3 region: CASSGRQGAGYEQYF. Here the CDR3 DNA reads TGTGCCAGCAGTGGACGACAGGGGGCAGGGTACGAGCAGTACTTC.

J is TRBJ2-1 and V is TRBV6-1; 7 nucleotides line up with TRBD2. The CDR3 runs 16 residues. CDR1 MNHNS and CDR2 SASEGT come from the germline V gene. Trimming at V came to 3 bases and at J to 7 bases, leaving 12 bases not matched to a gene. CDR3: CASSDHPGGGRNEQFF. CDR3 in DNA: TGTGCCAGCAGTGATCACCCGGGGGGAGGGAGGAATGAGCAGTTCTTC.

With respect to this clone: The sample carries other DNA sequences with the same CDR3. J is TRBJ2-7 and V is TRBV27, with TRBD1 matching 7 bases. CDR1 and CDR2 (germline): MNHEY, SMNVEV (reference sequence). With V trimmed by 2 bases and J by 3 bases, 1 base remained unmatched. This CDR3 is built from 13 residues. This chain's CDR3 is CASSLGQVYEQYF. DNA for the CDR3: TGTGCCAGCAGTTTAGGACAGGTCTACGAGCAGTACTTC.

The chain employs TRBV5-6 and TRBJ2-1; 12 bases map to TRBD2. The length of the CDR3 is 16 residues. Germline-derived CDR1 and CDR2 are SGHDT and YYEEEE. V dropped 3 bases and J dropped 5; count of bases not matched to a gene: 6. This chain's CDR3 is CASSYFTSGRNNEQFF. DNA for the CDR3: TGTGCCAGCAGCTACTTCACTAGCGGGAGGAACAATGAGCAGTTCTTC.

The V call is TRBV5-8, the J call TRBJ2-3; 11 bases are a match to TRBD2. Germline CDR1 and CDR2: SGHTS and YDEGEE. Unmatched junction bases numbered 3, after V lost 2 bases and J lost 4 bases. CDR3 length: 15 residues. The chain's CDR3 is CASSFSGRAADTQYF. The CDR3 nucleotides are TGTGCCAGCAGCTTTAGCGGGAGGGCCGCAGATACGCAGTATTTT.

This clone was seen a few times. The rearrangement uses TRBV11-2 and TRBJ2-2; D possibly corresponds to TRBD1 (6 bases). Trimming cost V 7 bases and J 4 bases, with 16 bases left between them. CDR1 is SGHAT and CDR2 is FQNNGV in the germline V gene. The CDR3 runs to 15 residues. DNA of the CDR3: TGTGCCAGCAAGGGCAGACAGGCGAGCACCGGGGAGCTGTTTTTT. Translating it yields CASKGRQASTGELFF.

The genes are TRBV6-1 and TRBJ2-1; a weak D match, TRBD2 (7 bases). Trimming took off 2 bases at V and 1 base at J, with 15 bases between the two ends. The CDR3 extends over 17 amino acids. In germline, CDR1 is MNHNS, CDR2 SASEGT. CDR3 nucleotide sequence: TGTGCCAGCAGTGAATTCAGTGGGGGGGCTTCCTACAATGAGCAGTTCTTC. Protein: CASSEFSGGASYNEQFF.

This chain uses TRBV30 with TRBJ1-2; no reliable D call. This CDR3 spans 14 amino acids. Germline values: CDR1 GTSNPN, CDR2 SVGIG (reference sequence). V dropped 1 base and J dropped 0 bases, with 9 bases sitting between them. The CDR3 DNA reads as TGTGCCTGGAGTGCAGGCCAAGCTAACTATGGCTACACCTTC. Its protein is CAWSAGQANYGYTF.

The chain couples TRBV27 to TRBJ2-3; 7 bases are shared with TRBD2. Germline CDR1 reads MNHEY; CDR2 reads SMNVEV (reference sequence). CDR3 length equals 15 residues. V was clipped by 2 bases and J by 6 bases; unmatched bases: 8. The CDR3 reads CASSLLGGGADTQYF. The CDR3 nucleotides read TGTGCCAGCAGTTTACTTGGGGGAGGGGCGGATACGCAGTATTTT.